This is a list of T cell receptor beta chains from one sample in a study of T cells after somatic rescue of genetic block. Using immunoSEQ multiplex PCR, the repertoire was profiled, and TCRdb retains in-frame clones only, with some absent. The sample lists tens of thousands of clones, more than 80% occurring once. The source material was peripheral blood mononuclear cells (PBMCs). These receptors were collected from a woman aged 18 to 35. Both conserved end residues are trimmed from each CDR3.

V	CDR3
TRBV6-1	AILRDAETEAF
TRBV4-1	ASSQGVAIGYGYT
TRBV19	ASSQTGGETQY
TRBV28	ASSSPRHRQWGGYT
TRBV7-3	ASSTGQGLS
TRBV18	ASSPGNLVSGNTIY
TRBV27	ASSLRRQAHYEQY
TRBV13	ASSSSSALPVGQF
TRBV6-5	ATRQGRYTGELF
TRBV27	ASSLFDPGEGNTIY
TRBV27	ASSFGGSNQPQH
TRBV9	ASSVGGSSYEQY
TRBV7-8	ASSLEVGPYEQY
TRBV7-2	ASSLAAVAKNIQY
TRBV11-2	ASSLEGVSAYTGELF
TRBV9	ASSDLGRPEAF
TRBV27	ASRGGTSAAQNYGYT
TRBV28	ASTAYGPQH
TRBV27	ASSRRTGRAGELF
TRBV27	ASSPGTTWSYGYT
TRBV19	ASRRDGYTEAF
TRBV7-8	ASSSRTGGGYT
TRBV19	ASSIDLSLAGDLADTQY
TRBV6-4	ASSDLGGTDTQY
TRBV2	ASNLENTDVWNSPLH
TRBV27	ASSLSSGGTYEQY
TRBV9	ASSGSGLAGVETQY
TRBV5-1	ASSSYGTSGSYNEQF
TRBV28	ASSFPGLPGELF
TRBV29-1	SVVSQGAGNEQF
TRBV6-5	ASSYEAGQGTDTQY
TRBV27	ASSQGQSPYEQY
TRBV28	ASGTGGGNQPQH
TRBV27	ASMRVAAHSEQY
TRBV5-4	ASSLPGSNTGELF
TRBV4-3	ASSQEPGNQPQH
TRBV5-4	ASRKGAPGTRFVEQY
TRBV14	ASSQAGTGYNEQF
TRBV20-1	SAPRGTEAF
TRBV23-1	ASSPTGRNTIY